Below are 27 T cell receptor beta chains sequenced from a single sample in a study of T cell responses to AZD1222 COVID-19 vaccine. Generated by immunoSEQ multiplex PCR, the TCRdb table keeps only in-frame clones and is missing some. The profile covers about 120,000 clones, with around nine tenths appearing a single time and around 3.5% taken by the ten largest. The specimen was peripheral blood, collected on day 0 of AZD1222 vaccination. Source of these receptors: an adult in good health.

The J gene is TRBJ1-5, the V gene TRBV27; possibly TRBD1 for D (6 bases). Deletions cut 8 bases from V and 9 bases from J, with 17 bases between. CDR3 length: 13 amino acids. CDR1 and CDR2 (germline): MNHEY, SMNVEV (reference sequence). CDR3 nucleotide sequence: TGTGCCAGCGGGAAACCAGGGGAGAGGCCCCAGCATTTT. Translated, it gives CASGKPGERPQHF.

This clone came up a few times. This chain joins TRBV19 and TRBJ1-5, with 8 bases lining up with TRBD1. V shed 7 bases, J shed 6 bases, and the junction held 11 bases outside the gene matches. Germline assignment: CDR1 LNHDA and CDR2 SQIVND (reference sequence). This CDR3 is 15 amino acids long. The CDR3 DNA sequence: TGTGCCAGTAACGACAGGGGCGGCGGAAGTCAGCCCCAGCATTTT. Its protein product is CASNDRGGGSQPQHF.

The chain links TRBV27 to TRBJ1-1; no clear D. This CDR3 has 13 amino acids. The V end lost 2 bases, the J end lost 7 bases, and 11 bases lay between the germline ends. Germline values: CDR1 MNHEY, CDR2 SMNVEV (reference sequence). The CDR3 DNA reads as TGTGCCAGCAGTTTACCGTCCGGGATTGAAGCTTTCTTT. Amino acids: CASSLPSGIEAFF.

The V gene is TRBV5-6, the J gene TRBJ2-7; maybe TRBD1 (6 bases). The CDR3 spans 14 residues. Germline V gene lookup returns CDR1 SGHDT and CDR2 YYEEEE. The ends were cut back, 0 bases at V and 6 bases at J, with 13 bases in the middle. CDR3 sequence (DNA): TGTGCCAGCAGCTTGGTACAGGGAATCGGCGAGCAGTACTTC. Its protein product is CASSLVQGIGEQYF.

The gene calls are TRBV9 and TRBJ1-1, with 7 nucleotides matching TRBD1. Germline CDR1 and CDR2: SGDLS and YYNGEE. V lost 0 bases, J lost 6 bases, and 8 bases stayed unmatched. The CDR3 loop spans 15 amino acids. CDR3 protein: CASSVEGAAESEAFF. CDR3 sequence (DNA): TGTGCCAGCAGCGTAGAGGGGGCGGCGGAGTCTGAAGCTTTCTTT.

This chain joins TRBV20-1 and TRBJ2-1; D is ambiguous. The CDR3 contains 11 residues. Trimming pared 4 bases from V and 8 bases from J, leaving 9 bases between. The germline V gene encodes CDR1 DFQATT and CDR2 SNEGSKA (reference sequence). The CDR3 sequence is CSATRNDEQFF. The CDR3 DNA follows: TGCAGTGCTACTAGGAACGATGAGCAGTTCTTC.

The gene calls are TRBV7-8 and TRBJ2-3; possibly TRBD2 for D (6 bases). The CDR3 covers 14 residues. Deletions cut 2 bases from V and 4 bases from J, with 10 bases between. The V gene's germline CDR1 is SGHVS and CDR2 FQNEAQ. In DNA, the CDR3 is TGTGCCAGCAGCTTATTGACTAGTTCAGATACGCAGTATTTT. The encoded protein is CASSLLTSSDTQYF. Filled out from reference TRBV7-8 and TRBJ2-3, the complete variable domain reads GAGVSQSPRYKVAKRGQDVALRCDPISGHVSLFWYQQALGQGPEFLTYFQNEAQLDKSGLPSDRFFAERPEGSVSTLKIQRTQQEDSAVYLCASSLLTSSDTQYFGPGTRLTVL.

V is TRBV19 and J is TRBJ1-6; D is ambiguous. The CDR3 is made up of 14 amino acids. Looked up from germline, CDR1 is LNHDA and CDR2 is SQIVND (reference sequence). Trimming shortened V by 6 bases and J by 8 bases, and 14 bases separated the two germline ends. Written as DNA, the CDR3 is TGTGCCAGTAGACTGGAGCCAGTGTATTCACCCCTCCACTTT. Amino acids: CASRLEPVYSPLHF.

This sequence joins TRBV6-6 and TRBJ1-5; D may be TRBD1 (6 bases). The CDR3 extends over 15 amino acids. Germline V gene data show CDR1 as MNHNY and CDR2 as SVGAGI (reference sequence). The ends were cut back, 6 bases at V and 7 bases at J, with 19 bases in the middle. CDR3 sequence (DNA): TGTGCCAGCAGAACATTAGGGGGGGTGCGGCAGCCCCAGCATTTT. Translated: CASRTLGGVRQPQHF.

The chain has TRBV7-6 and TRBJ2-5, with no clear D. The V gene lost 5 bases and the J gene lost 3 bases, with 16 bases spanning the gap. CDR3 length equals 15 residues. The germline V gene encodes CDR1 SGHVS and CDR2 FNYEAQ. In DNA form, the CDR3 reads TGTGCCAGCAGCCTATTTAGAGAGACAAAAGAGACCCAGTACTTC. Translated, it gives CASSLFRETKETQYF.

The V gene is TRBV2, the J gene TRBJ1-3; no definite D call. CDR1 is SNHLY and CDR2 is FYNNEI in the germline V gene. The CDR3 runs to 17 residues. The V gene lost 6 bases and the J gene lost 0 bases, with 18 bases spanning the gap. The CDR3, as DNA: TGTGCCAGCAGCGCCGACCGTCCTAACTACTCTGGAAACACCATATATTTT. Translating it yields CASSADRPNYSGNTIYF. Full variable domain (outside the CDR3, taken from reference TRBV2 and TRBJ1-3): EPEVTQTPSHQVTQMGQEVILRCVPISNHLYFYWYRQILGQKVEFLVSFYNNEISEKSEIFDDQFSVERPDGSNFTLKIRSTKLEDSAMYFCASSADRPNYSGNTIYFGEGSWLTVV.

The rearrangement uses TRBV18 and TRBJ1-1, with a possible D match to TRBD1 (5 bases). The CDR3 extends over 16 amino acids. Trimming took 0 bases from V and 4 from J, leaving 15 bases between them. Germline values: CDR1 KGHSH, CDR2 LQKENI. The chain's CDR3 is CASSPPGGGRGTEAFF. The CDR3 bases are TGTGCCAGCTCACCACCGGGTGGGGGAAGGGGCACTGAAGCTTTCTTT.

This clone has a single count. The chain links TRBV7-9 to TRBJ2-5; 9 bases are shared with TRBD2. Germline values: CDR1 SEHNR, CDR2 FQNEAQ (reference sequence). The CDR3 is 15 residues long. Unmatched junction bases numbered 9, after V lost 5 bases and J lost 5 bases. The DNA for the CDR3 is TGTGCCAGCAGCGCTACGGGACTAGCAACGGAGACCCAGTACTTC. Translated: CASSATGLATETQYF.

The CDR3 DNA is TGTGCCAGCAGCTTGGAGGGGACCACAATTAATGAAAAACTGTTTTTT. As protein: CASSLEGTTINEKLFF. This chain connects TRBV5-4 to TRBJ1-4; D is possibly TRBD1 (5 bases). Trimming cost V 0 bases and J 4 bases, with 13 bases left between them. Germline V gene sequence: CDR1 SGHNT, CDR2 YYREEE (reference sequence). This CDR3 has 16 amino acids.

The V and J genes are TRBV4-1 and TRBJ2-1, with D perhaps given as TRBD1 or TRBD2 (5 bases each). The CDR3 length is 20 residues. V was clipped by 0 bases and J by 0 bases, with 21 bases between them. The germline gives CDR1 MGHRA, CDR2 YSYEKL. The CDR3 reads CASSQDPYGSMGDSYNEQFF. CDR3 nucleotide sequence: TGCGCCAGCAGCCAAGACCCGTACGGATCAATGGGGGACTCCTACAATGAGCAGTTCTTC.

The chain employs TRBV6-5 and TRBJ1-2, with TRBD1 matching 7 bases. After removal of 7 bases from V and 8 bases from J, the junction contained 10 bases not matched to a gene. CDR3 length equals 13 residues. From germline, CDR1 is MNHEY and CDR2 SVGAGI. CDR3 bases: TGTGCCAGCAAAAGACAGGGAGGTAGCGGCTACACCTTC. It codes for CASKRQGGSGYTF.

The chain is built from TRBV3-1 (or the pseudogene TRBV3-2) and TRBJ1-5; D uncertain. CDR3 size: 15 residues. Germline loops: CDR1 LGHDT, CDR2 YNNKEL (reference sequence). Trimming cost V 1 base and J 5 bases, with 12 bases left between them. In DNA, the CDR3 is TGTGCCAGCAGCCAAGGAGTCCCAGGAGATCAGCCCCAGCATTTT. It specifies CASSQGVPGDQPQHF.

The chain combines TRBV6-5 with TRBJ1-1, with 10 bases fitting TRBD1. In germline, CDR1 is MNHEY, CDR2 SVGAGI. CDR3 length equals 14 residues. Germline trimming cut 6 bases from V and 6 bases from J; bases unmatched to any gene: 7. CDR3 in amino acids: CASRGTGVIAEAFF. Here the CDR3 DNA reads TGTGCCAGCAGGGGGACAGGGGTAATCGCTGAAGCTTTCTTT.

In its sample, this clone was seen a few times. The chain couples TRBV11-2 to TRBJ1-1; TRBD1 matches 7 bases. Germline assignment: CDR1 SGHAT and CDR2 FQNNGV. The CDR3 length is 14 residues. V lost 7 bases, J lost 7 bases, and 12 bases stayed unmatched. CDR3 amino acids: CASTLGEGAGEAFF. The CDR3 DNA sequence: TGTGCCAGCACTCTGGGGGAGGGGGCAGGTGAAGCTTTCTTT.

The chain has TRBV10-3 and TRBJ2-7; 12 bases map to TRBD1. Trimming at V came to 4 bases and at J to 0 bases, leaving 7 bases not matched to a gene. The CDR3 covers 17 residues. Germline V gives CDR1 ENHRY, CDR2 SYGVKD. The CDR3: CAISVGTGGAGSYEQYF. The CDR3 DNA reads TGTGCCATCAGTGTTGGGACAGGGGGCGCCGGCTCCTACGAGCAGTACTTC.

This chain joins TRBV12-5 and TRBJ1-2; 7 bases agree with TRBD1. The V segment lost 1 base and the J segment 7 bases; nucleotides outside the gene matches: 6. Germline V gene lookup returns CDR1 LGHNT and CDR2 FRNRAP. This CDR3 has 14 residues. CDR3 sequence reads: CASGLDTGVRGYTF. The CDR3 DNA is TGTGCTAGTGGTTTGGACACAGGGGTACGTGGCTACACCTTC.

The chain carries TRBV12-3 or TRBV12-4 and TRBJ2-3; D gene uncertain. The germline V and J ends were trimmed by 5 bases and 2 bases, with 8 bases remaining between them. This CDR3 has 13 residues. The CDR3 DNA sequence: TGTGCCAGCAGTACACACCTCACAGATACGCAGTATTTT. This encodes CASSTHLTDTQYF.

The rearrangement links TRBV6-2 or TRBV6-3 to TRBJ2-7, with D uncertain. This CDR3 contains 11 residues. Germline V gene sequence: CDR1 MNHEY, CDR2 SVGEGT. V lost 5 bases to trimming and J lost 11 bases, with 13 bases between them. The CDR3 loop reads CASSQKGREYF. In DNA, the CDR3 is TGTGCCAGCAGTCAAAAAGGACGGGAGTACTTC.

This chain links TRBV6-5 with TRBJ1-5, with D unresolved. The CDR3 extends over 14 amino acids. Germline V gene data show CDR1 as MNHEY and CDR2 as SVGAGI. The germline V and J ends were trimmed by 6 bases and 6 bases, with 15 bases remaining between them. CDR3 protein: CASRSSAGSQPQHF. Here the CDR3 DNA reads TGTGCCAGCAGGTCCAGTGCTGGGAGTCAGCCCCAGCATTTT.

The rearrangement uses TRBV12-5 and TRBJ1-1, with TRBD1 matching 7 bases. Losses at the gene ends were 2 bases for V and 1 base for J; bases not matched to a gene: 10. This CDR3 comprises 17 residues. The germline CDR1 and CDR2 sequences are LGHNT and FRNRAP. The CDR3 spells CASGLSPQGLGNTEAFF. The CDR3 bases are TGTGCTAGTGGTTTGAGCCCACAGGGGCTAGGGAACACTGAAGCTTTCTTT.

The chain uses TRBV7-9 and TRBJ1-2, with D perhaps TRBD1 (5 bases). Germline CDR1 reads SEHNR; CDR2 reads FQNEAQ (reference sequence). V dropped 1 base and J dropped 5 bases, with 17 bases sitting between them. The CDR3 sequence is 16 residues long. CDR3 DNA: TGTGCCAGCAGCTTAGAGGGGAGTAGGGTCTGGTATGGCTACACCTTC. Protein: CASSLEGSRVWYGYTF.

The J gene is TRBJ2-2, the V gene TRBV6-5, with D possibly being TRBD2 (5 bases). CDR1 MNHEY and CDR2 SVGAGI come from the germline V gene. CDR3 size: 12 residues. V was clipped by 6 bases and J by 5 bases, with 7 bases between them. The CDR3: CASRDSTGELFF. In nucleotides, the CDR3 is TGTGCCAGCAGGGACTCAACCGGGGAGCTGTTTTTT.